A selection of T cell receptor beta chains follows, all from one sample in a study of sequential checkpoint blockade in melanoma. Sequenced by immunoSEQ multiplex PCR; TCRdb stores in-frame clones only, minus some. In the table there are roughly 30,000 clones, approximately 81% of which are singletons. Specimen: CD8+ T cells sorted from blood (inferred from file names), collected from a patient given nivolumab and ipilimumab in sequence. These receptors all come from a human donor with melanoma. Each CDR3 is given with its conserved first and last residue. D genes are given only for firm matches. Some rows have no size entry. The others give once, few or many, or a class for an expanded clone.

V gene	clone size	J gene	CDR3 length	D gene	CDR3 DNA	CDR3 protein
TRBV6-5	once	TRBJ1-2	14	TRBD1	TGTGCCAGCAGTCCCGGACAGGGTGGCTATGGCTACACCTTC	CASSPGQGGYGYTF
TRBV13	NA	TRBJ2-7	13	NA	TGTGCCAGCAGCCCCCCAATGGGCCACGAGCAGTACTTC	CASSPPMGHEQYF
TRBV7-3	NA	TRBJ2-2	18	TRBD2	TGTGCCAGCAGCTCTCTGGGACTAGCGGGAGTTAGCGCCGGGGAGCTGTTTTTT	CASSSLGLAGVSAGELFF
TRBV11-2	NA	TRBJ1-2	14	NA	TGTGCCAGCAGCTTAGTGGGGGGGGCATATGGCTACACCTTC	CASSLVGGAYGYTF
TRBV9	NA	TRBJ2-1	15	TRBD2	TGTGCCAGCAGCGGTGGGGGGGGTAGCTACAATGAGCAGTTCTTC	CASSGGGGSYNEQFF
TRBV5-4	medium-sized	TRBJ1-5	17	TRBD1	TGTGCCAGCAGCTTCGGGGGGGGGACAGGGCTCAGTCAGCCCCAGCATTTT	CASSFGGGTGLSQPQHF
TRBV15	NA	TRBJ1-1	14	NA	TGTGCCACCACCGAGAGTATCATGAACACTGAAGCTTTCTTT	CATTESIMNTEAFF
TRBV6-8	NA	TRBJ2-1	15	NA	TGTGCCAGCAGTTACTCGAGCCTAGCCTACAATGAGCAGTTCTTC	CASSYSSLAYNEQFF
TRBV27	NA	TRBJ2-7	14	NA	TGTGCCAGCAGTTTGGGGGCCTTCTCCTACGAGCAGTACTTC	CASSLGAFSYEQYF
TRBV14	few	TRBJ2-7	12	NA	TGTGCCAGCAGCCAAGGAACAGGGCAGCAGTACTTC	CASSQGTGQQYF
TRBV4-1	NA	TRBJ1-5	15	NA	TGCGCCAGCAGCCAACACACCAGGGGCAATCAGCCCCAGCATTTT	CASSQHTRGNQPQHF
TRBV27	NA	TRBJ2-1	17	TRBD2	TGTGCCAGCAGCCTGGAAATTGGGAGGGGCCCCTACAATGAGCAGTTCTTC	CASSLEIGRGPYNEQFF
TRBV5-1	NA	TRBJ1-3	15	NA	TGCGCCAGCAGCTTGGGCCCAGGGTATGGAAACACCATATATTTT	CASSLGPGYGNTIYF
TRBV6-6	few	TRBJ1-3	15	TRBD1	TGTGCCAGCAGTTTCGGACAGGGCTCTGGAAACACCATATATTTT	CASSFGQGSGNTIYF
TRBV7-9	NA	TRBJ1-1	15	NA	TGTGCCAGCAGCTTTGGTCCAGGGGAATTCACTGAAGCTTTCTTT	CASSFGPGEFTEAFF
TRBV7-6	NA	TRBJ1-2	15	NA	TGTGCCAGCAGCCCTAGACGAGGAAGGGGATCTGGCTACACCTTC	CASSPRRGRGSGYTF
TRBV7-2	NA	TRBJ2-7	15	NA	TGTGCCAGCAGCCATGGGCCAGGGGTAACCTACGAGCAGTACTTC	CASSHGPGVTYEQYF
TRBV9	NA	TRBJ1-1	13	NA	TGTGCCAGCAGCGTAGCCGTGAACACTGAAGCTTTCTTT	CASSVAVNTEAFF
TRBV6-5	NA	TRBJ1-5	15	TRBD1	TGTGCCAGCAGAACGACAGGGCGTAATTATCAGCCCCAGCATTTT	CASRTTGRNYQPQHF
TRBV4-1	NA	TRBJ2-5	15	NA	TGCGCCAGCAGCCAAGCCTTGGGCTCGGTGGAGACCCAGTACTTC	CASSQALGSVETQYF
TRBV12-5	few	TRBJ2-3	17	NA	TGTGCTAGTGGTTTGGTACTCAACCCTCATAGCACAGATACGCAGTATTTT	CASGLVLNPHSTDTQYF
TRBV9	NA	TRBJ2-7	18	TRBD2	TGTGCCAGCAGCGGCGGGACTAGCGGGAGTACCCCCGGCCACGAGCAGTACTTC	CASSGGTSGSTPGHEQYF
TRBV19	NA	TRBJ1-1	13	NA	TGTGCCAGTAGTCCATCAGGGATACCTGAAGCTTTCTTT	CASSPSGIPEAFF
TRBV28	NA	TRBJ2-5	14	NA	TGTGCCAGCAGGATACAGGGTGAGGCCCGGTCCCAGTACTTC	CASRIQGEARSQYF
TRBV2	NA	TRBJ1-4	15	NA	NA	CASILGPELFEKLFF
TRBV9	NA	TRBJ2-7	14	NA	TGTGCCAGCAGCGGCAGTGACAGCTCCTACGAGCAGTACTTC	CASSGSDSSYEQYF
TRBV15	NA	TRBJ2-2	17	TRBD2	TGTGCCACCAGCAGATCGCCGGGACTAGCGGGAACCGGGGAGCTGTTTTTT	CATSRSPGLAGTGELFF
TRBV6-5	NA	TRBJ1-5	15	TRBD1	TGTGCCAGCAGCCGAACAGGGGGCGTTGGTCAGCCCCAGCATTTT	CASSRTGGVGQPQHF
TRBV7-7	NA	TRBJ2-2	16	NA	TGTGCCAGCAGCTTAGGTCAGGGTGCGAACACCGGGGAGCTGTTTTTT	CASSLGQGANTGELFF
TRBV18	NA	TRBJ1-5	19	NA	TGTGCCAGCTCACCTGACCGACCGGGTTATGTTAATAGCAATCAGCCCCAGCATTTT	CASSPDRPGYVNSNQPQHF
TRBV27	NA	TRBJ1-1	12	NA	TGTGCCAGCAGTTTGGCGGGGCGTGAAGCTTTCTTT	CASSLAGREAFF
TRBV13	once	TRBJ1-5	13	TRBD1	TGTGCCAGCAGCTTCGACAGGGACCAGCCCCAGCATTTT	CASSFDRDQPQHF
TRBV28	NA	TRBJ2-1	15	TRBD1	TGTGCCAGCAGTCCGGGGACAGGGGCTTACAATGAGCAGTTCTTC	CASSPGTGAYNEQFF
TRBV5-6	NA	TRBJ1-2	16	NA	TGTGCCAGCAGCTTGGCCAGTCGGGTTATAGAATATGGCTACACCTTC	CASSLASRVIEYGYTF
TRBV13	NA	TRBJ1-4	13	NA	TGTGCCAGCAGCTTAGGCCAGTTTGAAAAACTGTTTTTT	CASSLGQFEKLFF
TRBV21-1	few	TRBJ1-5	13	NA	TGTGCCAGAGGGGGACAGGGATCGCAGCCCCAGCATTTT	CARGGQGSQPQHF
TRBV27	NA	TRBJ1-2	15	NA	TGTGCCAGCAGTTTGACAGTCTATTCCAACTATGGCTACACCTTC	CASSLTVYSNYGYTF
TRBV4-1	NA	TRBJ2-7	11	NA	TGCGCCAGCAGCCAAGGTCTCGAGCAGTACTTC	CASSQGLEQYF
TRBV27	NA	TRBJ1-1	15	TRBD1	TGTGCCAGCAGTTATGTCCCGGGACAGGGGGCTGGGGCTTTCTTT	CASSYVPGQGAGAFF
TRBV7-9	NA	TRBJ1-1	13	NA	TGTGCCAGCAGCTTATACGGGAACACTGAAGCTTTCTTT	CASSLYGNTEAFF
TRBV6-5	NA	TRBJ1-1	14	TRBD1	TGTGCCAGCAGGAGCGAGACAGGGTGGACTGAAGCTTTCTTT	CASRSETGWTEAFF
TRBV27	few	TRBJ1-1	13	NA	TGTGCCAGCAGTTTTGGCCCGAACACTGAAGCTTTCTTT	CASSFGPNTEAFF
TRBV9	few	TRBJ2-7	12	NA	TGTGCCAGCAGCTCCCTTTCCTACGAGCAGTACTTC	CASSSLSYEQYF
TRBV4-3	NA	TRBJ2-7	16	NA	TGCGCCAGCAGCCAAGGTCCGAGTTCCCCCTCCTACGAGCAGTACTTC	CASSQGPSSPSYEQYF
TRBV9	once	TRBJ1-4	15	NA	TGTGCCAGCAGCGGGTGGGGGGAACCTGATGAAAAACTGTTTTTT	CASSGWGEPDEKLFF
TRBV19	NA	TRBJ2-7	16	NA	TGTGCCAGTAGTATCCCCATAGGGGGGGAGTCCTACGAGCAGTACTTC	CASSIPIGGESYEQYF
TRBV2	once	TRBJ2-2	16	NA	TGTGCCAGCACCTCCGCCAAAGCGGAGATGGACGGGGAGCTGTTTTTT	CASTSAKAEMDGELFF
TRBV9	NA	TRBJ2-7	15	TRBD2	TGTGCCAGCAGCGTAGGAGCGGGGGGGACCTACGAGCAGTACTTC	CASSVGAGGTYEQYF
TRBV7-9	NA	TRBJ2-7	14	TRBD1	TGTGCCAGCAGCTTCCGGGACAGGGAGTACGAGCAGTACTTC	CASSFRDREYEQYF
TRBV7-3	NA	TRBJ1-1	13	NA	TGTGCCAGCAGCTTAATGGCGGACACTGAAGCTTTCTTT	CASSLMADTEAFF
TRBV9	NA	TRBJ2-7	14	TRBD2	TGTGCCAGCAGCGTTGGGGGGGGACCCTACGAGCAGTACTTC	CASSVGGGPYEQYF
TRBV19	NA	TRBJ2-1	13	NA	TGTGCCAGTACCTTAACAGGGTGGAATGAGCAGTTCTTC	CASTLTGWNEQFF
TRBV15	NA	TRBJ2-7	15	NA	TGTGCCACCAGCAGAGATAATTATATAGCCACCGAGCAGTACTTC	CATSRDNYIATEQYF
TRBV2	NA	TRBJ1-2	16	TRBD1	TGTGCCAGCAATTATGATCGGACAGGGATTCCTTATGGCTACACCTTC	CASNYDRTGIPYGYTF
TRBV6-1	NA	TRBJ2-7	16	NA	TGTGCCAGCAGTGAACTCCTATATTTAAGGGGTTACGAGCAGTACTTC	CASSELLYLRGYEQYF
TRBV28	NA	TRBJ1-5	13	NA	TGTGCCAGCAGTCTCGGGGAAAATCAGCCCCAGCATTTT	CASSLGENQPQHF
TRBV6-5	NA	TRBJ1-2	15	NA	TGTGCCAGCAGTTTGGGGCCAGGGGCCCTCTATGGCTACACCTTC	CASSLGPGALYGYTF
TRBV7-9	NA	TRBJ1-2	15	NA	TGTGCCAGCAGCCATCTGGCGGTTGTTCGCTATGGCTACACCTTC	CASSHLAVVRYGYTF
TRBV27	NA	TRBJ1-6	17	NA	TGTGCCAGCACCCAACAGGCGGGGCAGCCCTATAATTCACCCCTCCACTTT	CASTQQAGQPYNSPLHF
TRBV5-1	NA	TRBJ1-4	16	TRBD1	TGCGCCAGCAGCTCCCGACAGGGAACAGTAGGTGAAAAACTGTTTTTT	CASSSRQGTVGEKLFF